The next 10 T cell receptor beta chains were all read from a single sample in a study of blood T cell repertoires in COVID-19. Sequencing used immunoSEQ multiplex PCR; TCRdb keeps in-frame clones, though not all of them. The sample lists tens of thousands of clones, 86% occurring once. What was sequenced was peripheral blood. These TCRs come from a human donor in a cohort sampled during active COVID-19.

This clone was seen only a few times. The CDR3 sequence is CASRGLAGVKQFF. The CDR3 DNA follows: TGTGCCAGCAGAGGACTAGCGGGAGTAAAGCAGTTCTTC. The chain is built from TRBV11-2 and TRBJ2-1, with 13 bases fitting TRBD2. V trimming: 6 bases; J trimming: 11 bases; junction bases outside the gene matches: 4. Germline CDR1 and CDR2: SGHAT and FQNNGV. CDR3 length: 13 amino acids.

This chain uses TRBV6-2 or TRBV6-3 with TRBJ2-3; D not resolved. CDR3 size: 11 residues. V gave up 4 bases and J gave up 6 bases, with 5 bases separating them. Looked up from germline, CDR1 is MNHEY and CDR2 is SVGEGT. CDR3 sequence reads: CASSLLDTQYF. DNA for the CDR3: TGTGCCAGCAGTTTACTGGATACGCAGTATTTT.

In its sample, this clone was seen once. This rearrangement joins TRBV9 to TRBJ2-1, with D maybe TRBD2 (5 bases). Per the germline V gene, CDR1 is SGDLS and CDR2 is YYNGEE. The CDR3 runs to 14 residues. The V and J ends lost 0 bases and 3 bases respectively, with 7 bases between them. CDR3 amino acids: CASSVVEGYNEQFF. CDR3 nucleotide sequence: TGTGCCAGCAGCGTAGTCGAGGGCTACAATGAGCAGTTCTTC.

This clone came up a few times. This sequence joins TRBV30 and TRBJ2-1, with TRBD1 identical over 10 bases. The V gene's germline CDR1 is GTSNPN and CDR2 SVGIG (reference sequence). The trim removed 2 bases at V and 7 bases at J, leaving 14 bases unmatched. This CDR3 is built from 17 residues. The CDR3 loop is CAWSRKPGQGRWNEQFF. The CDR3 DNA sequence: TGTGCCTGGAGTAGGAAACCGGGACAGGGGAGGTGGAATGAGCAGTTCTTC.

The chain carries TRBV29-1 and TRBJ2-3; tentatively, D is TRBD1 (5 bases). CDR3 size: 11 residues. Trimming removed 7 bases at V and 0 bases at J, with 5 bases between. Per the germline V gene, CDR1 is SQVTM and CDR2 is ANQGSEA. The CDR3, as DNA: TGCAGCGGGACAAGCACAGATACGCAGTATTTT. It specifies CSGTSTDTQYF.

J is TRBJ2-3 and V is TRBV5-1; 7 bases line up with TRBD2. Germline CDR1 SGHRS, CDR2 YFSETQ. The CDR3 totals 16 residues. Germline trimming cut 1 base from V and 8 bases from J; bases unmatched to any gene: 13. The CDR3: CASSLTGLTGGVTQYF. The CDR3 DNA reads as TGCGCCAGCAGCTTGACGGGACTAACCGGGGGTGTTACGCAGTATTTT.

J is TRBJ2-3 and V is TRBV3-1 (or the pseudogene TRBV3-2), with TRBD2 matching 10 bases. The junction had 10 bases not matched to a gene; V was cut back by 4 bases and J by 0 bases. CDR3 size: 18 residues. Germline V CDR1 and CDR2: LGHDT, YNNKEL (reference sequence). CDR3 nucleotide sequence: TGTGCCAGCAGCCTCCGGACTAGCGGCGGGTCTAGCACAGATACGCAGTATTTT. Translated, it gives CASSLRTSGGSSTDTQYF.

The sample holds one count of this clone. The chain carries TRBV19 and TRBJ2-1; D gene ambiguous. CDR3 length: 18 amino acids. The germline V gene encodes CDR1 LNHDA and CDR2 SQIVND (reference sequence). V lost 4 bases to trimming and J lost 2 bases, with 21 bases between them. The CDR3 DNA reads as TGTGCCAGTAGTACAACCGCCTTTAGCCTCCTGGCCTACAATGAGCAGTTCTTC. Its protein is CASSTTAFSLLAYNEQFF.

The V call is TRBV20-1, the J call TRBJ2-1, with 9 bases aligning to TRBD2. The V segment lost 3 bases and the J segment 7 bases; nucleotides outside the gene matches: 10. The CDR3 spans 15 residues. Germline CDR1 DFQATT, CDR2 SNEGSKA (reference sequence). CDR3 amino acids: CSASGGGRGTNEQFF. DNA for the CDR3: TGCAGTGCTAGTGGGGGCGGGAGGGGTACAAATGAGCAGTTCTTC.

This clone was seen at least ten times. This rearrangement joins TRBV10-1 to TRBJ2-1, with 10 bases lining up with TRBD2. CDR1 is WNHNN, CDR2 SYGVQD, per germline (reference sequence). Unmatched junction bases numbered 4, after V lost 2 bases and J lost 9 bases. The CDR3 is 14 amino acids. In DNA form, the CDR3 reads TGCGCCAGCAGTGAGGGAATAGCGGGAGGTGAGCAGTTCTTC. Translated, it gives CASSEGIAGGEQFF.